This T cell receptor (beta chain) was obtained from a study of blood T cells in healthy people across ages. Study-wide background: Template-switching capture recovered about one barcoded beta molecule per two T cells.

The use of a sample-barcoded 5' primer and a J-beta primer mix characterized a second PCR of roughly 7 to 12 cycles. TCRdb reanalysed the 5' RACE reads using MiXCR and keeps one entry per CDR3 protein. The profile covers 1.5 million to 2 million distinct CDR3 sequences, with about 50% appearing a single time and about 2.1% taken by the ten largest. Only a few counts were recorded for this clonotype. Its target is not known. Overall study results and limits: Using unsorted PBMCs precluded a conclusive naive versus antigen-experienced comparison. Considered underestimates were the diversity estimates obtained from one million T cells.

This CDR3 contains 13 residues. CDR1 and CDR2 (germline): MNHEY, SVGEGT. The V and J ends lost 5 bases and 8 bases respectively, with 14 bases between them. The sample was blood. The TCR was taken from a woman aged 40 to 50 in good health. The chain has TRBV6-2 or TRBV6-3 and TRBJ2-3; D possibly corresponds to TRBD2 (5 bases). The CDR3 DNA follows: TGTGCCAGCAGTGCGGGTTTCTTTGGTACGCAGTATTTT. It codes for CASSAGFFGTQYF.